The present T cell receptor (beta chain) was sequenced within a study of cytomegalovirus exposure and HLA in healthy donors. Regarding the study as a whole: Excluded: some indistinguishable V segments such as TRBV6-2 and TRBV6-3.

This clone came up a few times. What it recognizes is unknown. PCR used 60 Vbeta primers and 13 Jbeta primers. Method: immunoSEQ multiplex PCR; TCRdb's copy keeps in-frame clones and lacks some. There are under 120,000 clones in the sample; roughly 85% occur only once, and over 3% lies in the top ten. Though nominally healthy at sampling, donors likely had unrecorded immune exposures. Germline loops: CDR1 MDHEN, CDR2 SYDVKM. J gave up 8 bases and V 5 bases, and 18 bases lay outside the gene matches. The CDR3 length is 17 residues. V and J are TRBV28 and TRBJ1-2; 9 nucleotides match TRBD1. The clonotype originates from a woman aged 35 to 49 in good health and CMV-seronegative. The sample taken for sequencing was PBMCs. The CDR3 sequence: CASSPPLEIQGARGYTF. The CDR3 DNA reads TGTGCCAGCAGTCCCCCTCTCGAAATACAGGGGGCGCGGGGCTACACCTTC.